The 28 T cell receptor beta chains listed next were all sequenced from one sample in a study of sequential checkpoint blockade in melanoma. Documented treatment: randomized to nivolumab then ipilimumab (arm A) or the reverse (arm B). Profiled with immunoSEQ multiplex PCR; TCRdb holds only in-frame clones, not every one. In the table there are over 8,000 clones, roughly 74% of which are singletons. The sample here was CD8+ T cells sorted from blood (inferred from file names), taken from a patient given nivolumab and ipilimumab in sequence. All receptors come from a human donor with melanoma.

This chain links TRBV27 with TRBJ2-7; 8 bases fit TRBD2. The germline CDR1 and CDR2 sequences are MNHEY and SMNVEV (reference sequence). The CDR3 spans 15 residues. With V trimmed by 0 bases and J by 5 bases, 6 bases remained unmatched. The CDR3 protein is CASSLSQAGVDEQYF. The CDR3 DNA sequence: TGTGCCAGCAGTTTATCACAAGCGGGAGTAGACGAGCAGTACTTC.

This rearrangement joins TRBV27 to TRBJ2-1, with TRBD2 matching over 9 bases. The CDR3 length is 15 residues. Looked up from germline, CDR1 is MNHEY and CDR2 is SMNVEV (reference sequence). The junction had 8 bases not matched to a gene; V was cut back by 3 bases and J by 8 bases. The CDR3 sequence is CASSFTAGGPHEQFF. As DNA, the CDR3 is TGTGCCAGCAGTTTTACCGCGGGAGGGCCCCATGAGCAGTTCTTC.

A word on this clone: One junction end does not reproduce the germline sequence, and a read error may be involved. The chain is built from TRBV2 and TRBJ2-7, with D possibly TRBD1 on 5 matching bases. CDR1 SNHLY and CDR2 FYNNEI come from the germline V gene. This CDR3 spans 13 amino acids. Written as DNA, the CDR3 is TGTGCCAGCCTACGCCCCCTTGACAGTTTATATAGCTTC. This gives the protein CASLRPLDSLYSF.

The chain joins TRBV6-4 to TRBJ2-1, with TRBD2 matching 9 bases. CDR3 length: 14 amino acids. The V and J ends lost 3 bases and 6 bases, in that order; junction bases with no gene match: 3. The germline V gene has CDR1 MRHNA and CDR2 SNTAGT. CDR3 in DNA: TGTGCCAGCAGTGAGTCTAGCGGGATCAATGAGCAGTTCTTC. Residues: CASSESSGINEQFF.

This clone was recorded once. The chain uses TRBV19 and TRBJ2-7; 8 bases are shared with TRBD2. Trimming cost V 3 bases and J 2 bases; bases outside gene matches: 3. The CDR3 sequence is 14 residues long. CDR1 is LNHDA, CDR2 SQIVND, per germline (reference sequence). The CDR3 nucleotides are TGTGCCAGTAGTATTAGCGGGACCGCCTACGAGCAGTACTTC. Residues: CASSISGTAYEQYF.

The chain couples TRBV7-9 to TRBJ2-7; D is ambiguous. The V and J ends lost 7 bases and 3 bases respectively, with 19 bases between them. The CDR3 has 15 amino acids. CDR1 and CDR2 (germline): SEHNR, FQNEAQ (reference sequence). This CDR3 is CASMPPNTGDYEQYF. CDR3 coding DNA: TGTGCCAGCATGCCCCCCAATACCGGAGACTACGAGCAGTACTTC. Complete variable domain (other parts from reference TRBV7-9 and TRBJ2-7): DTGVSQNPRHKITKRGQNVTFRCDPISEHNRLYWYRQTLGQGPEFLTYFQNEAQLEKSRLLSDRFSAERPKGSFSTLEIQRTEQGDSAMYLCASMPPNTGDYEQYFGPGTRLTVT.

The chain links TRBV13 to TRBJ2-7; no clear D. CDR3 size: 14 residues. V lost 0 bases, J lost 1 base, and 7 bases lay in between. Germline CDR1 reads PRHDT; CDR2 reads FYEKMQ (reference sequence). CDR3 nucleotide sequence: TGTGCCAGCAGCTTAGGGGCCCGATCCTACGAGCAGTACTTC. It encodes CASSLGARSYEQYF.

V gene TRBV6-1 combines with J gene TRBJ1-3; 8 bases are shared with TRBD1. This CDR3 is built from 17 residues. Looked up from germline, CDR1 is MNHNS and CDR2 is SASEGT. V shed 4 bases and J 0 bases; nucleotides not matched to a gene: 8. The chain's CDR3 is CASSGGTGQSSGNTIYF. CDR3 in DNA: TGTGCCAGCAGTGGGGGGACAGGCCAATCCTCTGGAAACACCATATATTTT.

The DNA of the CDR3 is TGTGCCAGCAGCTTAGATCAGAACACCGGGGAGCTGTTTTTT. This encodes CASSLDQNTGELFF. The chain is built from TRBV7-6 and TRBJ2-2; D gene ambiguous. The germline V and J ends were trimmed by 1 base and 1 base, with 4 bases remaining between them. Germline-derived CDR1 and CDR2 are SGHVS and FNYEAQ. The CDR3 is made up of 14 amino acids.

The chain couples TRBV19 to TRBJ1-3; 7 nucleotides align to TRBD1. The length of the CDR3 is 14 residues. Trimming removed 6 bases from V and 1 base from J; junction bases left unmatched: 3. Per germline, CDR1 LNHDA and CDR2 SQIVND (reference sequence). In DNA, the CDR3 is TGTGCCAGTAGCCTGACAGGGTCTGGAAACACCATATATTTT. As protein: CASSLTGSGNTIYF.

The rearrangement links TRBV2 to TRBJ2-1, with 10 bases aligning to TRBD2. This CDR3 spans 16 amino acids. V dropped 7 bases and J dropped 8; count of bases not matched to a gene: 14. From germline, CDR1 is SNHLY and CDR2 FYNNEI. This CDR3 reads CASTGKLAGILDEQFF. CDR3 coding DNA: TGTGCCAGCACCGGAAAACTAGCGGGAATTCTTGATGAGCAGTTCTTC.

The chain recombines TRBV15 with TRBJ1-1; 7 bases match TRBD1. With V trimmed by 3 bases and J by 4 bases, 8 bases remained unmatched. Looked up from germline, CDR1 is LNHNV and CDR2 is YYDKDF (reference sequence). CDR3 length equals 15 residues. Here the CDR3 DNA reads TGTGCCACCAGCAGGTACAGGGGAGGTTTCACTGAAGCTTTCTTT. Residues: CATSRYRGGFTEAFF.

The chain joins TRBV28 to TRBJ2-7, with D possibly matching TRBD1 (7 bases). Trimming stripped 3 bases from V and 2 bases from J, with 14 bases between. Germline assignment: CDR1 MDHEN and CDR2 SYDVKM. This CDR3 is built from 15 residues. The CDR3, as DNA: TGTGCCAGCAGTTTCAGGGGGGCGAGGGCCTACGAGCAGTACTTC. Protein: CASSFRGARAYEQYF.

This rearrangement joins TRBV6-6 to TRBJ1-2; the match to TRBD1 covers 7 bases. The CDR3 spans 15 residues. The V gene end was trimmed by 4 bases and the J gene end by 5 bases; junction bases not matched to a gene: 10. The germline CDR1 and CDR2 sequences are MNHNY and SVGAGI (reference sequence). CDR3 sequence reads: CASSSWTGRSYGYTF. CDR3 coding DNA: TGTGCCAGCAGTTCCTGGACAGGAAGATCATATGGCTACACCTTC.

CDR3 sequence (DNA): TGTGCCAGCAGTGAGGTCCAACGGGAGTTAAGCTACGAGCAGTACTTC. Its protein is CASSEVQRELSYEQYF. The V and J genes are TRBV6-1 and TRBJ2-7; D possibly corresponds to TRBD2 (6 bases). V gave up 3 bases and J gave up 3 bases, with 18 bases separating them. The CDR3 runs to 16 residues. Per the germline V gene, CDR1 is MNHNS and CDR2 is SASEGT.

V and J are TRBV5-1 and TRBJ2-3; 7 bases fit TRBD2. The CDR3 totals 14 residues. J lost 7 bases, V lost 4 bases, and 9 bases had no gene match. CDR1 and CDR2 from the germline V gene are SGHRS and YFSETQ. CDR3 bases: TGCGCCAGCAGCCTATCCAGCGGGACCCATACGCAGTATTTT. Its translation: CASSLSSGTHTQYF.

In its sample, this clone ranks as medium-sized. V usage is TRBV28 and J usage is TRBJ2-2; D perhaps matches TRBD1 (6 bases). Germline-derived CDR1 and CDR2 are MDHEN and SYDVKM. The length of the CDR3 is 17 residues. V shed 3 bases and J shed 4 bases, with 18 bases lying between them. CDR3 residues: CASSFSTTGPSTGELFF. The CDR3 nucleotides are TGTGCCAGCAGTTTCTCTACGACAGGCCCAAGCACCGGGGAGCTGTTTTTT.

By share, this clone counts as medium-sized. V is TRBV19 and J is TRBJ2-7; weak D call: TRBD1 (5 bases). The CDR3 is made up of 13 amino acids. Germline loops: CDR1 LNHDA, CDR2 SQIVND (reference sequence). Deletions cut 2 bases from V and 3 bases from J, with 8 bases between. CDR3 loop: CASSIFQGYEQYF. In DNA, the CDR3 is TGTGCCAGTAGTATATTTCAGGGCTACGAGCAGTACTTC.

This chain joins TRBV7-8 and TRBJ2-3; D gene ambiguous. CDR3 length equals 15 residues. V lost 1 base to trimming and J lost 2 bases, with 10 bases between them. Germline V gives CDR1 SGHVS, CDR2 FQNEAQ. CDR3: CASSLDNYNTDTQYF. In nucleotides, the CDR3 is TGTGCCAGCAGCTTAGACAACTATAACACAGATACGCAGTATTTT. Complete variable domain (other parts from reference TRBV7-8 and TRBJ2-3): GAGVSQSPRYKVAKRGQDVALRCDPISGHVSLFWYQQALGQGPEFLTYFQNEAQLDKSGLPSDRFFAERPEGSVSTLKIQRTQQEDSAVYLCASSLDNYNTDTQYFGPGTRLTVL.

This clone turned up a few times. V gene TRBV28 combines with J gene TRBJ2-2, with D perhaps TRBD2 (5 bases). V lost 5 bases and J 5 bases, leaving 12 bases between the germline ends. This CDR3 contains 14 residues. The germline V gene has CDR1 MDHEN and CDR2 SYDVKM. Here the CDR3 DNA reads TGTGCCAGCAGTCGAAGGATAGCGACCGGGGAGCTGTTTTTT. Amino acid sequence: CASSRRIATGELFF.

In its sample, this clone ranks as medium-sized. The CDR3 spells CATSWTGVNTEAFF. The CDR3 bases are TGCGCAACCAGCTGGACAGGGGTAAACACTGAAGCTTTCTTT. This chain links TRBV5-1 with TRBJ1-1; 9 bases fit TRBD1. Germline V lookup: CDR1 SGHRS, CDR2 YFSETQ. This CDR3 has 14 amino acids.

The V and J genes are TRBV4-1 and TRBJ2-3, with TRBD1 identical over 9 bases. Trimming removed 6 bases from V and 8 bases from J; junction bases left unmatched: 6. The CDR3 length is 13 residues. CDR1 and CDR2 (germline): MGHRA, YSYEKL. The CDR3 DNA reads TGCGCCAGCAGACAGGGGGCATATGGTACGCAGTATTTT. It specifies CASRQGAYGTQYF.

The V call is TRBV5-1, the J call TRBJ2-1; D may be TRBD1 (5 bases). Between the trimmed V and J ends, which lost 0 bases and 2 bases, there was a span of 9 bases. The germline V gene encodes CDR1 SGHRS and CDR2 YFSETQ. This CDR3 comprises 15 residues. CDR3 sequence (DNA): TGCGCCAGCAGCTTGGGGACAACCGCCTACAATGAGCAGTTCTTC. This gives the protein CASSLGTTAYNEQFF.

This chain joins TRBV5-1 and TRBJ2-7; TRBD1 agrees at 7 bases. Germline CDR1 is SGHRS and CDR2 is YFSETQ. The J segment lost 3 bases and the V segment lost 4 bases, leaving 4 bases of the junction unmatched. The CDR3 contains 13 residues. This CDR3 reads CASSQGQNYEQYF. The CDR3 nucleotides read TGCGCCAGCAGCCAGGGACAGAACTACGAGCAGTACTTC. The entire variable domain, with the rest obtained from reference TRBV5-1 and TRBJ2-7, is as follows: KAGVTQTPRYLIKTRGQQVTLSCSPISGHRSVSWYQQTPGQGLQFLFEYFSETQRNKGNFPGRFSGRQFSNSRSEMNVSTLELGDSALYLCASSQGQNYEQYFGPGTRLTVT.

This clone was seen only a few times. This chain connects TRBV6-5 to TRBJ2-1; 10 bases map to TRBD2. V gave up 10 bases and J gave up 5 bases; unmatched junction bases: 5. The CDR3 runs to 13 residues. Per the germline V gene, CDR1 is MNHEY and CDR2 is SVGAGI. The CDR3 spells CATGLAEHNEQFF. The CDR3 region has the DNA TGTGCCACCGGACTAGCGGAACACAATGAGCAGTTCTTC.

This clone was observed a single time. J is TRBJ2-1 and V is TRBV27; TRBD1 is a possible D gene (6 bases). The CDR3 sequence is 13 residues long. V shed 5 bases and J shed 9 bases, with 14 bases lying between them. The V gene's germline CDR1 is MNHEY and CDR2 SMNVEV (reference sequence). In DNA, the CDR3 is TGTGCCAGCAGTCCGGCAGGGGATAGTGAGCAGTTCTTC. Its protein product is CASSPAGDSEQFF.

The genes are TRBV7-8 and TRBJ2-7; TRBD2 matches 7 bases. CDR3 size: 16 residues. Germline loops: CDR1 SGHVS, CDR2 FQNEAQ. The junction had 13 bases not matched to a gene; V was cut back by 4 bases and J by 4 bases. The CDR3 region has the DNA TGTGCCAGCAGCTCCACCGCCCTAGCGGATTTTTACGAGCAGTACTTC. It translates to CASSSTALADFYEQYF.

The V call is TRBV19, the J call TRBJ2-3; no clear D gene. The CDR3 is 13 amino acids. V lost 6 bases to trimming and J lost 2 bases, with 9 bases between them. Per germline, CDR1 LNHDA and CDR2 SQIVND (reference sequence). This CDR3 is CASSLLDTDTQYF. CDR3 nucleotide sequence: TGTGCCAGTAGCTTACTTGACACAGATACGCAGTATTTT. The variable domain in full, completed from reference TRBV19 and TRBJ2-3, reads DGGITQSPKYLFRKEGQNVTLSCEQNLNHDAMYWYRQDPGQGLRLIYYSQIVNDFQKGDIAEGYSVSREKKESFPLTVTSAQKNPTAFYLCASSLLDTDTQYFGPGTRLTVL.